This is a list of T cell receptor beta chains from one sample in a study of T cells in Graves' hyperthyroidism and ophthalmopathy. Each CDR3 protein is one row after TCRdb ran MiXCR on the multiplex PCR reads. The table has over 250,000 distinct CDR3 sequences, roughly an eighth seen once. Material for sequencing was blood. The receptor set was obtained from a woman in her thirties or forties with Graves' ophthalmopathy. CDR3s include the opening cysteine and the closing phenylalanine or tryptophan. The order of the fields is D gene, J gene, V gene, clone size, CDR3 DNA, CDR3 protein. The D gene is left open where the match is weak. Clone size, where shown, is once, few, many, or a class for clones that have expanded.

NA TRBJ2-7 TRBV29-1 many TGCAGCGGGTGGGACGGGACCTCCTACGAGCAGTACTTC CSGWDGTSYEQYF
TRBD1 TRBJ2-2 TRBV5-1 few TGCGCCAGCAGCTTCGGGACAGGGGGCACCGGGGAGCTGTTTTTT CASSFGTGGTGELFF
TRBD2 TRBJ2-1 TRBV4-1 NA TGCGCCAGCAGCCCACAGGAACTAGCGGCAGTTCCATACAATGAGCAGTTCTTC CASSPQELAAVPYNEQFF
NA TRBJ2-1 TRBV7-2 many TGTGCCAGCGCCAAGGATAAAAGCTCCTACAATGAGCAGTTCTTC CASAKDKSSYNEQFF
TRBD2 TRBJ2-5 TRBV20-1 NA TGCAGTGCTCCGGGACTAGCGGGGGCAGAGACCCAGTACTTC CSAPGLAGAETQYF
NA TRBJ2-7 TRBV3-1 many TGTGCCAGCAGCCATGAGAGGTCCGCGTACGAGCAGTACTTC CASSHERSAYEQYF
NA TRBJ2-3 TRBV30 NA TGTGCCTGGAAACATTCGCCAGCGCGACCCACAGATACGCAGTATTTT CAWKHSPARPTDTQYF
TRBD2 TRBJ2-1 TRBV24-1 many TGTGCCACCAGTGGTACTAGCGGGAGGTCTAACAATGAGCAGTTCTTC CATSGTSGRSNNEQFF
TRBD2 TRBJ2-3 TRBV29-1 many TGCAGCGTTGTAACCGGGACTAGCGTCACAGATACGCAGTATTTT CSVVTGTSVTDTQYF
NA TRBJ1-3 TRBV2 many TGTGCCAGCAAGGAAAGTGGAGCGGGAGGAAACACCATATATTTT CASKESGAGGNTIYF
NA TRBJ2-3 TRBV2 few TGTGCCAGCATTCTCGGGCTAACGGGGGACACAGATACGCAGTATTTT CASILGLTGDTDTQYF
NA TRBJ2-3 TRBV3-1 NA TGTGCCAGCAGCCAAGACCGACAGGTGGGGCAGTATTTT CASSQDRQVGQYF
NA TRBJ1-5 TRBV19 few TGTGCCAGTAGTATTAGGGCGAGAGGGGCGTACTTTGGGCAGCCCCAGCATTTT CASSIRARGAYFGQPQHF
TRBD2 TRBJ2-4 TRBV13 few TGTGCCAGCAGCTTATCGGGAGGAGGTACCATTCAGTACTTC CASSLSGGGTIQYF
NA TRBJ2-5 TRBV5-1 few TGCGCCAGCAGCCCGAAGGGACAAGAGACCCAGTACTTC CASSPKGQETQYF
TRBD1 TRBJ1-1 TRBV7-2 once TGTGCCAGCAGCTTACTACCAGGGGGAATCACTGAAGCTTTCTTT CASSLLPGGITEAFF
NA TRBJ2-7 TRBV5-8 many TGTGCCAGCAGTAAGGGGTTGTTCTACGAGCAGTACTTC CASSKGLFYEQYF
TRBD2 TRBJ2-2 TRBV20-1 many TGCAGTGCCTTAGCGGGTGGTCCAGGGACCGGGGAGCTGTTTTTT CSALAGGPGTGELFF
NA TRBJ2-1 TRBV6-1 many TGTGCCAGCAGTGATCAGATAGCACAGTTCTTC CASSDQIAQFF
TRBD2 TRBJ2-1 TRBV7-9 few TGTGCCAGCAGCTCCCGGGCTAGCGGATACAATGAGCAGTTCTTC CASSSRASGYNEQFF
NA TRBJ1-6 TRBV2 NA TGTGCCAGCAATAGTAGGATACGGGGGAGTTCACCCCTCCACTTT CASNSRIRGSSPLHF
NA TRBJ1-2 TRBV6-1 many TGTGCCAGCAGTTCACCGCGGGACATAGGATATGGCTACACCTTC CASSSPRDIGYGYTF
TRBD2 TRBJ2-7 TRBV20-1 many TGCAGTGCTAGAAGGCTAGCGGGATGGTACGAGCAGTACTTC CSARRLAGWYEQYF
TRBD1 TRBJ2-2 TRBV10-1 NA TGCGCCAGCAGTGAGGATTCGACAGGGTTGTTGTTTTTT CASSEDSTGLLFF
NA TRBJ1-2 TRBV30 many TGTGCCTGGAGCGGGGTGGGGGCATTAGGCTACACCTTC CAWSGVGALGYTF
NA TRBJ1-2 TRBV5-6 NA TGTGCCAGCAGGCTCCTCGGGTATGGCTACACCTTC CASRLLGYGYTF
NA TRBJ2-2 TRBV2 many TGTGCCAGCATGCCTTCGAACACCGGGGAGCTGTTTTTT CASMPSNTGELFF
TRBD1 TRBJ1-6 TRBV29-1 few TGCAGCGCTTTCCTACAGGGGAGCTCCTATAATTCACCCCTCCACTTT CSAFLQGSSYNSPLHF
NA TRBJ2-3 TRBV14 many TGTGCCAGCAGCCACGTCGCTTTAGGCTTCACGCAGTATTTT CASSHVALGFTQYF
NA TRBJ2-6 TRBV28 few TGTGCCAGCAGCTCTTGGATTGGGGCCAACGTCCTGACTTTC CASSSWIGANVLTF
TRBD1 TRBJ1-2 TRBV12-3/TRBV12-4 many TGTGCCAGCAGACCCCGGGACAGGAACTATGGCTACACCTTC CASRPRDRNYGYTF
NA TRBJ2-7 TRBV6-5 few TGTGCCAGCAGTTACGGCAGGTATCTCCACGAGCAGTACTTC CASSYGRYLHEQYF
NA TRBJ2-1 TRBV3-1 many TGTGCCAGCAGCCCACGCCCTCGCGGAGTTATCTACAATGAGCAGTTCTTC CASSPRPRGVIYNEQFF
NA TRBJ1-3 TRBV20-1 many TGCAGTGCTAGGGGCAGGGGAACTGGAAACACCATATATTTT CSARGRGTGNTIYF
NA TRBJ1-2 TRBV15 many TGTGCCACCAGCAGAACGGGCCAGACGGGAGGCTACACCTTC CATSRTGQTGGYTF
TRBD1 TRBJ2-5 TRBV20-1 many TGCAGTGCTAGTTCGGGACAGGAGACCCAGTACTTC CSASSGQETQYF
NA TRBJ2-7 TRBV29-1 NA TGCAGCGTTGGCGCGAAGACCTACGAGCAGTACTTC CSVGAKTYEQYF
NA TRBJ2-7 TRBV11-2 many TGTGCCAGCAGCTTAGAGGGAGGCTACGAGCAGTACTTC CASSLEGGYEQYF
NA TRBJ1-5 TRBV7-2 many TGTGCCAGCAGCTCTTACAATCAGCCCCAGCATTTT CASSSYNQPQHF
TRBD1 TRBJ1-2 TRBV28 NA TGTGCCAGCTCACCACCGACAGGGTCCAGCTATGGCTACACCTTC CASSPPTGSSYGYTF
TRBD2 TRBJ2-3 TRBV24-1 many TGTGCCACCAGTGACCGGACTAGCTCAGATACGCAGTATTTT CATSDRTSSDTQYF
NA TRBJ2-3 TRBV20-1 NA TGCAGTGCTCTAAAGGTAGCAGACCCAGATACGCAGTATTTT CSALKVADPDTQYF